The present T cell receptor beta chain was sequenced within a study of blood T cell repertoires in COVID-19. Original data processing: Amplification with reference gene primers provided the estimates of nucleated cell counts. TCRdb's table, derived via immunoSEQ multiplex PCR, lists solely in-frame clones and lacks some. V, J and clone size are taken as reported in that table, and D and trimming were inferred from the DNA itself. This sample carries 75,000 to 95,000 clones, roughly 70% of them seen once, and the ten largest clones take 3.9%. One Seattle source followed patients from active infection through their disease course. The ends were cut back, 5 bases at V and 6 bases at J, with 16 bases in the middle. Germline V gives CDR1 MNHEY, CDR2 SMNVEV (reference sequence). This CDR3 contains 15 residues.

Material for sequencing was peripheral blood. This receptor was taken from an older man with COVID-19, enrolled during active disease. The chain is built from TRBV27 and TRBJ2-2; a weak D match, TRBD1 (6 bases). CDR3 sequence reads: CASSRTESYAGELFF. CDR3 coding DNA: TGTGCCAGCAGTCGGACAGAATCTTACGCCGGGGAGCTGTTTTTT.